This TCR beta chain was captured by sequencing in a study of identical twins. Germline CDR1 SGHRS, CDR2 YFSETQ. The CDR3 is 16 amino acids. V shed 3 bases and J 0 bases; nucleotides not matched to a gene: 8. TCRdb analysed the 5' RACE reads with MiXCR anew, one entry per CDR3 protein. The sample gives 450,000 or so distinct CDR3 sequences, roughly a quarter of which show up once; over 2.5% is in the top ten. Study results and caveats: The more abundant beta clonotypes in cord blood had fewer insertions, and memory repertoires did not show this.

This clonotype was counted a few times. Its antigen is unidentified. There were only healthy Caucasians among the donors. The same sample was also studied in work on T cells expressing NK-cell markers. As reported in that work: Sorted CD3+CD56+NKG2C+, CD3+CD56+NKG2C- and CD3+CD56-NKG2C+ T cells provided the TCR beta repertoires. HCMV serostatus: seven of eight sequenced donors positive, one negative.

The receptor comes from a woman younger than 30 in good health. The sequenced sample was CD4+ T cells sorted from blood. This chain links TRBV5-1 with TRBJ1-1; the match to TRBD1 covers 7 bases. This CDR3 reads CASSYGQVIMNTEAFF. The CDR3, as DNA: TGCGCCAGCAGCTATGGACAGGTTATCATGAACACTGAAGCTTTCTTT.